The 8 T cell receptor beta chains reported below all come from one sample, sequenced in a study of CD8+ T cells in alopecia areata. Investigators isolated RNA and reverse transcribed it into cDNA to act as the sequencing template. Measured with immunoSEQ multiplex PCR; TCRdb has only the in-frame clones, and not every one. The sample has 4,000 to 5,000 clones, roughly 90% seen once. The treatment: oral pan-JAK inhibitor, 5-10 mg twice daily. Samples from alopecia areata patients were lesional scalp punch biopsies and peripheral blood. This material consisted of skin, taken at week 4, from a patient treated with tofacitinib. These TCRs come from a human donor with alopecia areata.

This clone has a single count. The chain is built from TRBV28 and TRBJ2-1; D gene ambiguous. This CDR3 comprises 11 residues. V shed 4 bases and J shed 2 bases, with 0 bases lying between them. Germline values: CDR1 MDHEN, CDR2 SYDVKM. CDR3 sequence: CASSSYNEQFF. The CDR3 DNA reads TGTGCCAGCAGTTCCTACAATGAGCAGTTCTTC.

The chain employs TRBV27 and TRBJ2-3; TRBD2 agrees at 10 bases. This CDR3 is 15 amino acids long. V dropped 5 bases and J dropped 4; count of bases not matched to a gene: 6. CDR1 is MNHEY and CDR2 is SMNVEV in the germline V gene (reference sequence). The CDR3 here is CASSLAGATPDTQYF. CDR3 in DNA: TGTGCCAGCAGTCTAGCGGGGGCCACCCCAGATACGCAGTATTTT.

This sequence joins TRBV30 and TRBJ1-2; TRBD1 aligns across 9 bases. Germline V gene data show CDR1 as GTSNPN and CDR2 as SVGIG (reference sequence). CDR3 length: 14 amino acids. V shed 5 bases, J shed 10 bases, and the junction held 14 bases outside the gene matches. CDR3 DNA: TGTGCCTGGGGACCCCGGGACAGGGTACAGGACTACACCTTC. It encodes CAWGPRDRVQDYTF.

V usage is TRBV9 and J usage is TRBJ2-7, with 11 bases aligning to TRBD1. Germline CDR1 SGDLS, CDR2 YYNGEE. The CDR3 spans 14 residues. V shed 0 bases and J 9 bases; nucleotides not matched to a gene: 5. The CDR3 DNA is TGTGCCAGCAGCGTAGGGACAGGGGGCAATCCGCAGTACTTC. Translation: CASSVGTGGNPQYF.

The chain links TRBV14 to TRBJ2-7; TRBD1 aligns across 7 bases. The CDR3 has 14 residues. Trimming cost V 4 bases and J 3 bases; bases outside gene matches: 6. CDR1 is SGHDN and CDR2 is FVKESK in the germline V gene. The CDR3 region has the DNA TGTGCCAGCAGCCCTCTGGACAGGCGCTACGAGCAGTACTTC. This codes for CASSPLDRRYEQYF. The whole variable domain, remainder taken from reference TRBV14 and TRBJ2-7, is EAGVTQFPSHSVIEKGQTVTLRCDPISGHDNLYWYRRVMGKEIKFLLHFVKESKQDESGMPNNRFLAERTGGTYSTLKVQPAELEDSGVYFCASSPLDRRYEQYFGPGTRLTVT.

The gene calls are TRBV6-6 and TRBJ1-2; D perhaps matches TRBD1 (6 bases). The CDR3 runs 15 residues. The germline V gene has CDR1 MNHNY and CDR2 SVGAGI (reference sequence). The V and J ends lost 6 bases and 3 bases respectively, with 17 bases between them. DNA for the CDR3: TGTGCCAGCAGGGGACAAAGGGCCTTGGACTATGGCTACACCTTC. Encoded protein: CASRGQRALDYGYTF.

The chain links TRBV10-2 to TRBJ2-2, with D perhaps TRBD2 (6 bases). The V and J ends lost 4 bases and 1 base respectively, with 10 bases between them. The germline gives CDR1 WSHSY, CDR2 SAAADI. The CDR3 loop spans 15 amino acids. In DNA form, the CDR3 reads TGCGCCAGCAGTGTACTCGGGGGGAACACCGGGGAGCTGTTTTTT. Its protein is CASSVLGGNTGELFF.

The V gene is TRBV29-1, the J gene TRBJ1-1; unclear D gene. This CDR3 contains 11 residues. Trimming cost V 4 bases and J 4 bases, with 7 bases left between them. The germline CDR1 and CDR2 sequences are SQVTM and ANQGSEA. The DNA for the CDR3 is TGCAGCGTTGGGCAGCTCACTGAAGCTTTCTTT. Translating gives CSVGQLTEAFF.